Below are 2 T cell receptor beta chains sequenced from a single sample in a study of human T cells and chemical hapten exposure. TCRdb called the RACE reads again in MiXCR, with one record for every CDR3 protein. The profile shows roughly 84,000 distinct CDR3 sequences, more than 9% of them singletons. The time point is: patch test 2, 6 weeks after DPC sensitization. Noted treatment: therapeutic diphenylcyclopropenone sensitization with weekly scalp DPC. This specimen consisted of whole blood, obtained in connection with sensitization to the hapten diphenylcyclopropenone (DPC). Receptors were obtained from a woman aged 45-59 years with alopecia areata. Some clones in this sample may be carry-over from other donors' samples.

This clonotype was seen only a few times. CDR3 bases: TGTGCCAGCAGAGGGGCTGTGGCTGGGGCCAACGTCCTGACTTTC. It codes for CASRGAVAGANVLTF. V usage is TRBV3-1 and J usage is TRBJ2-6, with a weak D call TRBD1 (5 bases). V lost 6 bases, J lost 2 bases, and 11 bases lay in between. The CDR3 is 15 amino acids. Germline CDR1 and CDR2: LGHDT and YNNKEL (reference sequence).

This clonotype was observed many times. The genes are TRBV10-3 and TRBJ2-3, with D perhaps TRBD1 (7 bases). V shed 6 bases and J shed 2 bases, with 12 bases lying between them. The CDR3 loop spans 14 amino acids. CDR1 is ENHRY and CDR2 is SYGVKD in the germline V gene. CDR3 nucleotide sequence: TGTGCCATCAGCGGGGGACAGATCACAGATACGCAGTATTTT. It translates to CAISGGQITDTQYF.